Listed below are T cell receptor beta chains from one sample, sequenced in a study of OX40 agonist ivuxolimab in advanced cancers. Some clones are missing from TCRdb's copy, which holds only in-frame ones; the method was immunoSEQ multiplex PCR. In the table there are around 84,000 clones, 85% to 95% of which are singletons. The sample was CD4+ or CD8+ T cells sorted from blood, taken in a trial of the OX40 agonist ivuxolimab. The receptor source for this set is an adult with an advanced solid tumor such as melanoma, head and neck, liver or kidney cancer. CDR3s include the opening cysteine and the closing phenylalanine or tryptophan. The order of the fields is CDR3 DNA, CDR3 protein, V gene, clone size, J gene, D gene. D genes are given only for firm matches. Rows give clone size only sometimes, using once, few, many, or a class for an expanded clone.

CDR3 DNA: TGTGCCAGCAGCTTATCCGGGGGGCAGGATTTAATTGAGAATGGCTACACCTTC; CDR3 protein: CASSLSGGQDLIENGYTF; V gene: TRBV7-6; clone size: -; J gene: TRBJ1-2; D gene: -
CDR3 DNA: TGTGCCAGCAGTCGACTAGCGGGAGTTCCTACAGATACGCAGTATTTT; CDR3 protein: CASSRLAGVPTDTQYF; V gene: TRBV7-9; clone size: -; J gene: TRBJ2-3; D gene: TRBD2
CDR3 DNA: TGTGCCAGCAGCTTGGCTCCGGGGAATTCCTACGAGCAGTACTTC; CDR3 protein: CASSLAPGNSYEQYF; V gene: TRBV5-6; clone size: -; J gene: TRBJ2-7; D gene: -
CDR3 DNA: TGTGCCAGCAGCGACCCGGGACACTCAGACCGGGAGCAGTACTTC; CDR3 protein: CASSDPGHSDREQYF; V gene: TRBV6-5; clone size: -; J gene: TRBJ2-7; D gene: -
CDR3 DNA: TGTGCCAGCAGCGATAGCGGGGGGGAGCTGTTTTTT; CDR3 protein: CASSDSGGELFF; V gene: TRBV7-9; clone size: -; J gene: TRBJ2-2; D gene: TRBD2
CDR3 DNA: TGTGCCAGCAGCTTAGAGACAGCTGGGGCCAACGTCCTGACTTTC; CDR3 protein: CASSLETAGANVLTF; V gene: TRBV7-9; clone size: -; J gene: TRBJ2-6; D gene: -
CDR3 DNA: TGTGCCAGCAGTTACTCAGACCCTGGATTGGATACGCAGTATTTT; CDR3 protein: CASSYSDPGLDTQYF; V gene: TRBV6-5; clone size: once; J gene: TRBJ2-3; D gene: -
CDR3 DNA: TGTGCCAGCAGCTTCTGGGGGTCGGGGCTTCAAGCTTTCTTT; CDR3 protein: CASSFWGSGLQAFF; V gene: TRBV5-6; clone size: once; J gene: TRBJ1-1; D gene: -
CDR3 DNA: TGTGCCAGCAGCTTGGATGGACCGAGCACAGATACGCAGTATTTT; CDR3 protein: CASSLDGPSTDTQYF; V gene: TRBV7-8; clone size: -; J gene: TRBJ2-3; D gene: -
CDR3 DNA: TGTGCCAGCAGCGTAGGGACAGGGGACTCCTACGAGCAGTACTTC; CDR3 protein: CASSVGTGDSYEQYF; V gene: TRBV9; clone size: -; J gene: TRBJ2-7; D gene: TRBD1
CDR3 DNA: TGTGCCAGCAGCTTCTTCGAAGAGACCCAGTACTTC; CDR3 protein: CASSFFEETQYF; V gene: TRBV7-9; clone size: -; J gene: TRBJ2-5; D gene: -
CDR3 DNA: TGCGCCAGCAAAGAACGGAACACTGAAGCTTTCTTT; CDR3 protein: CASKERNTEAFF; V gene: TRBV5-1; clone size: -; J gene: TRBJ1-1; D gene: -